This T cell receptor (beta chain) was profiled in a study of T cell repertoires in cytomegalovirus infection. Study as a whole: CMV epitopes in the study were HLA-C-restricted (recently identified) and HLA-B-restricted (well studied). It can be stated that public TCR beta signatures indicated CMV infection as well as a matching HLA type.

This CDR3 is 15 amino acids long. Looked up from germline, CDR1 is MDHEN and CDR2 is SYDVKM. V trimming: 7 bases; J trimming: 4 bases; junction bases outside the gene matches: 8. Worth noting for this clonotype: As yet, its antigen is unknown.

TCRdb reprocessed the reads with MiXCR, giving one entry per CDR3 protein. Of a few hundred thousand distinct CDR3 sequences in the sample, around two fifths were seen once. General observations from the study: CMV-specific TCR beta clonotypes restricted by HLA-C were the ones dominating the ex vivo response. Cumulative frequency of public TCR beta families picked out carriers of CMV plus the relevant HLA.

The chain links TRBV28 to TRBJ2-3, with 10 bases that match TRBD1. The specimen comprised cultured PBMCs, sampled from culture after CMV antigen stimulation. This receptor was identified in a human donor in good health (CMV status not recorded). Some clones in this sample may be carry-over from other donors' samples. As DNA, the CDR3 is TGTGCCAGCACCACGGGACAGGGGTTCCCAGATACGCAGTATTTT. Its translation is CASTTGQGFPDTQYF. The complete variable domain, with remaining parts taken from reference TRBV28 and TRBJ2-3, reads DVKVTQSSRYLVKRTGEKVFLECVQDMDHENMFWYRQDPGLGLRLIYFSYDVKMKEKGDIPEGYSVSREKKERFSLILESASTNQTSMYLCASTTGQGFPDTQYFGPGTRLTVL.